Listed below are T cell receptor beta chains from one sample, sequenced in a study of OX40 agonist ivuxolimab in advanced cancers. Profiling relied on immunoSEQ multiplex PCR, and the TCRdb table lists in-frame clones only, not all of them. The sample consists of 70,000 or so clones, 82% of them appearing once. The source was CD4+ or CD8+ T cells sorted from blood, collected in a trial of the OX40 agonist ivuxolimab. Receptor source: an adult with an advanced solid tumor such as melanoma, head and neck, liver or kidney cancer. Both conserved end residues are part of each CDR3.

V: TRBV9
J: TRBJ2-1
CDR3: CASSAYEFGSRFF

V: TRBV28
J: TRBJ1-1
CDR3: CASSLISGVSFF

V: TRBV18
J: TRBJ2-1
CDR3: CASSLRGQDEQFF

V: TRBV19
J: TRBJ2-3
CDR3: CASSKGLTDTQYF

V: TRBV6-1
J: TRBJ2-3
CDR3: CASPGGDKSTDTQYF

V: TRBV7-8
J: TRBJ2-1
CDR3: CASRKRGTRDNEQFF

V: TRBV5-1
J: TRBJ1-1
CDR3: CASSLLGPGTEAFF

V: TRBV6-5
J: TRBJ2-7
CDR3: CATREGLAGSYEQYF

V: TRBV7-8
J: TRBJ1-6
CDR3: CASSLGWGPSPLHF

V: TRBV5-4
J: TRBJ2-7
CDR3: CASSLERESYEQYF

V: TRBV7-2
J: TRBJ2-1
CDR3: CASSLGLAGNEQFF

V: TRBV29-1
J: TRBJ1-4
CDR3: CSVARGPFNEKLFF

V: TRBV5-4
J: TRBJ2-2
CDR3: CASSAGGAGGTGELFF

V: TRBV4-2
J: TRBJ1-4
CDR3: CASSQVRDIREKLFF

V: TRBV2
J: TRBJ2-7
CDR3: CARRPASSYEQYF

V: TRBV21-1
J: TRBJ1-1
CDR3: CASSSPVDRGTEAFF

V: TRBV14
J: TRBJ2-5
CDR3: CASSQGRFRETQYF

V: TRBV21-1
J: TRBJ2-7
CDR3: CASSWVWEGYEQYF

V: TRBV18
J: TRBJ2-6
CDR3: CASSQLGTPSSGANVLTF

V: TRBV5-1
J: TRBJ2-7
CDR3: CASSRGTDYEQYF

V: TRBV6-1
J: TRBJ1-4
CDR3: CASSEETGGVSANEKLFF

V: TRBV19
J: TRBJ2-1
CDR3: CASSTGGRRYNEQFF

V: TRBV19
J: -
CDR3: CATITPGQGVYEQYF

V: TRBV29-1
J: TRBJ1-4
CDR3: CSVVRPRGF

V: TRBV5-8
J: TRBJ2-3
CDR3: CASSLTVAGTQYF

V: TRBV4-3
J: TRBJ1-5
CDR3: CASSQVPTGSQPQHF

V: TRBV7-8
J: TRBJ2-1
CDR3: CASSTIEGSKAKATSIYNEQFF

V: TRBV6-6
J: TRBJ2-4
CDR3: CASSATLGTAKNIQYF

V: TRBV7-3
J: TRBJ2-3
CDR3: CASSLAGGTDTQYF

V: TRBV7-9
J: TRBJ2-3
CDR3: CASSRTTSGSTDTQYF

V: TRBV19
J: TRBJ2-7
CDR3: CATSDRFTEQYF

V: TRBV5-1
J: TRBJ2-5
CDR3: CASSFGTSGQETQYF

V: TRBV6-1
J: TRBJ1-2
CDR3: CASSEVVTGIGYTF

V: TRBV11-2
J: TRBJ2-5
CDR3: CASSLRGREWETQYF

V: TRBV18
J: TRBJ2-1
CDR3: CASSPVRGPTDEQFF

V: TRBV10-3
J: TRBJ1-2
CDR3: CAIRDNQGSDYGYTF

V: TRBV19
J: TRBJ2-5
CDR3: CASSMNLQETQYF

V: TRBV28
J: TRBJ2-2
CDR3: CASSRDFFSLGELFF

V: TRBV7-2
J: TRBJ2-1
CDR3: CASSLQGAGYNEQFF

V: TRBV6-4
J: TRBJ2-3
CDR3: CASSDRGLGTDTQYF

V: TRBV30
J: TRBJ1-2
CDR3: CAWHGGGANYGYTF

V: TRBV7-3
J: TRBJ2-7
CDR3: CASSPQPTSEAQYF

V: TRBV28
J: TRBJ2-1
CDR3: CASRTGQGYNEQFF

V: TRBV2
J: TRBJ2-5
CDR3: CASSDWPTLGQGGETQYF

V: TRBV10-3
J: TRBJ2-6
CDR3: CAAGTTSGANVLTF

V: TRBV5-4
J: TRBJ1-1
CDR3: CASSRRTGGVVPEAFF

V: TRBV12-5
J: TRBJ1-2
CDR3: CASGVTGFLIYGYTF

V: TRBV5-4
J: TRBJ2-2
CDR3: CASSLPGTGNTGELFF

V: TRBV5-6
J: TRBJ2-5
CDR3: CASSSSSGSGWSQYF

V: TRBV7-3
J: TRBJ2-1
CDR3: CASSSLAGYEQFF

V: TRBV28
J: TRBJ1-4
CDR3: CASSRGPGEKLFF

V: TRBV28
J: TRBJ2-1
CDR3: CASSSIAGRISGQFF

V: TRBV27
J: TRBJ1-6
CDR3: CASRTYRGSNSPLHF

V: TRBV29-1
J: TRBJ1-4
CDR3: CSVGRIGGINEKLFF

V: TRBV5-1
J: TRBJ2-5
CDR3: CASSSWGQGAGETQYF

V: TRBV29-1
J: TRBJ2-7
CDR3: CSVTSSLAGARWEQYF

V: TRBV27
J: TRBJ2-1
CDR3: CASSLSAAGSSYNEQFF

V: TRBV10-2
J: TRBJ1-5
CDR3: CASTAGGQPQHF